These 20 T cell receptor beta chains originate from one sample sequenced in a study of post-analysis software for immune sequencing data. Whole-study findings and limits: When patients were compared with controls, roughly five TRBV segments were more frequent, TRBV5-6, TRBV5-1 and TRBV20-1 among them.

Sequencing libraries made from TCR beta cDNA carried unique molecular identifiers. TCRdb re-analysed the PCR reads in MiXCR, keeping a single row per CDR3 protein. Of 700,000 to 800,000 distinct CDR3 sequences in the sample, about 27% were seen once. Antigen specificity for these receptors is unknown. The sample consisted of blood. The source is a girl aged 5-17 years with multiple sclerosis.

There are a few counts of this clonotype. CDR3 coding DNA: TGCGCCAGCAGCCAAGATTATAAGGCGCGGGTTACGGGGGTCTACGAGCAGTACTTC. It yields the protein CASSQDYKARVTGVYEQYF. The chain joins TRBV4-1 to TRBJ2-5, with D possibly being TRBD2 (6 bases). The J call could be wrong; TRBJ2-7 is a better fit for the DNA end. The CDR3 extends over 19 amino acids. Germline V CDR1 and CDR2: MGHRA, YSYEKL.

The chain joins TRBV5-1 to TRBJ2-1, with D possibly called TRBD1 or TRBD2 (5 bases each). The better agreement between TRBJ2-7 and the DNA end casts doubt on the J call. The CDR3 totals 17 residues. Germline values: CDR1 SGHRS, CDR2 YFSETQ. The CDR3 region is CASSSTFGAKLVNEQYF. CDR3 sequence (DNA): TGCGCCAGCAGCTCGACATTCGGGGCCAAATTGGTCAATGAGCAGTACTTC.

This clonotype has more than one count but fewer than ten. V is TRBV6-5 and J is TRBJ2-5, with 7 bases lining up with TRBD2. Trimming at V came to 5 bases and at J to 4 bases, leaving 7 bases not matched to a gene. The germline V gene has CDR1 MNHEY and CDR2 SVGAGI. The CDR3 loop spans 14 amino acids. In DNA form, the CDR3 reads TGTGCCAGCAGTGCCAGCGGGACGGGAGAGACCCAGTACTTC. This sequence encodes CASSASGTGETQYF.

In DNA, the CDR3 is TGCGCCAGCAGCCAATCTTTTGGGACAGCCAGCTCTGGAAACACCATATATTTT. Translated: CASSQSFGTASSGNTIYF. The V call is TRBV4-3, the J call TRBJ1-3; 7 nucleotides line up with TRBD1. The CDR3 is made up of 18 amino acids. Germline-derived CDR1 and CDR2 are LGHNA and YSLEER. The V segment lost 2 bases and the J segment 0 bases; nucleotides outside the gene matches: 10.

The CDR3 is CASSQGALSGTTLHEQFF. Here the CDR3 DNA reads TGCGCCAGCAGCCAAGGGGCCCTTTCCGGGACTACTCTCCATGAGCAGTTCTTC. The V and J genes are TRBV4-1 and TRBJ2-1; 7 bases match TRBD2. Trimming took 1 base from V and 8 from J; bases not matched to a gene: 17. This CDR3 comprises 18 residues. Looked up from germline, CDR1 is MGHRA and CDR2 is YSYEKL.

This clonotype was seen many times. The J gene is TRBJ2-7, the V gene TRBV12-3 or TRBV12-4, with a tentative D call TRBD2 (6 bases). V dropped 6 bases and J dropped 7 bases, with 13 bases sitting between them. The CDR3 runs 12 residues. CDR3 bases: TGTGCCAGCAGCTGGGAAGGGAGGGAGCAGTACTTC. Amino acid sequence: CASSWEGREQYF.

The rearrangement joins TRBV7-2 to TRBJ2-1, with D possibly being TRBD1 (5 bases). CDR3 length: 13 amino acids. The germline V and J ends were trimmed by 7 bases and 3 bases, with 10 bases remaining between them. Germline V gene sequence: CDR1 SGHTA, CDR2 FQGNSA. The chain's CDR3 is CASTLGVYNEQFF. The CDR3 DNA reads as TGTGCCAGCACCCTAGGGGTCTACAATGAGCAGTTCTTC.

This rearrangement joins TRBV7-2 to TRBJ1-1; no firm D call. V was pared by 3 bases and J by 9 bases, with 11 bases between. Germline V gene lookup returns CDR1 SGHTA and CDR2 FQGNSA. The CDR3 consists of 12 residues. CDR3 in amino acids: CASSFKTGKAFF. CDR3 sequence (DNA): TGTGCCAGCAGCTTCAAAACCGGGAAAGCTTTCTTT.

This clonotype was found a few times. Possible read error: a much larger clone is one base away. The chain carries TRBV7-9 and TRBJ2-1, with TRBD2 matching over 10 bases. The CDR3 totals 15 residues. CDR1 is SEHNR, CDR2 FQNEAQ, per germline (reference sequence). With V trimmed by 3 bases and J by 5 bases, 4 bases remained unmatched. The CDR3 coding sequence is TGTGCCAGCAGCTTGGTAGCGGGGGGAAACAATGAGCAGTTCTTC. Amino acid sequence: CASSLVAGGNNEQFF.

This rearrangement joins TRBV20-1 to TRBJ2-7; 9 positions match TRBD1. Trimming at V came to 5 bases and at J to 4 bases, leaving 9 bases not matched to a gene. Germline CDR1 DFQATT, CDR2 SNEGSKA (reference sequence). The CDR3 consists of 14 residues. CDR3 sequence reads: CSAPSDRGIYEQYF. The CDR3 DNA is TGCAGTGCTCCTTCGGACAGGGGCATATACGAGCAGTACTTC.

The CDR3 DNA reads as TGCAGTGCCCCTAAGTGGGAAGGGAATACGCAGTATTTT. Protein: CSAPKWEGNTQYF. The chain combines TRBV20-1 with TRBJ2-3; D remains unclear. The ends were cut back, 6 bases at V and 7 bases at J, with 17 bases in the middle. Per germline, CDR1 DFQATT and CDR2 SNEGSKA (reference sequence). The CDR3 loop spans 13 amino acids.

This clonotype was counted only a few times. The genes are TRBV28 and TRBJ2-4, with 7 bases identical to TRBD2. V was clipped by 6 bases and J by 6 bases; unmatched bases: 2. The germline CDR1 and CDR2 sequences are MDHEN and SYDVKM. The CDR3 runs 12 residues. The DNA for the CDR3 is TGTGCCAGCAGCCCGGGGGGAAACATTCAGTACTTC. This sequence encodes CASSPGGNIQYF.

This clonotype showed up just a few times. The chain uses TRBV4-1 and TRBJ2-3, with D possibly being TRBD2 (6 bases). The V end was cut by 4 bases, the J end by 4 bases, with 15 bases between. The germline CDR1 and CDR2 sequences are MGHRA and YSYEKL. The CDR3 loop spans 15 amino acids. CDR3 in amino acids: CASSPIREQADTQYF. CDR3 DNA sequence: TGCGCCAGCAGCCCCATCCGGGAGCAGGCAGATACGCAGTATTTT.

The chain combines TRBV21-1 with TRBJ2-4; the tabulated D call, TRBD2, remains unverified against the DNA. TRBV21-1 constitutes a pseudogene. The CDR3 has 20 residues. The CDR3 region has the DNA TGTGCCAGCAGCAAATATTCGGAGCGGGAGGGCCCGAGGGCCAAAAACATTCAGTACTTC. It translates to CASSKYSEREGPRAKNIQYF.

At least ten counts were recorded for this clonotype. The rearrangement joins TRBV5-1 to TRBJ2-1, with 7 bases lining up with TRBD2. Trimming at V came to 1 base and at J to 9 bases, leaving 10 bases not matched to a gene. The CDR3 consists of 15 residues. Germline V lookup: CDR1 SGHRS, CDR2 YFSETQ. This CDR3 is CASSLLGGSNGEQFF. DNA of the CDR3: TGCGCCAGCAGCTTGCTTGGCGGGAGCAACGGTGAGCAGTTCTTC.

The gene calls are TRBV19 and TRBJ1-2; D uncertain. Per the germline V gene, CDR1 is LNHDA and CDR2 is SQIVND (reference sequence). With 6 bases removed from V and 6 bases from J, the gap between germline ends came to 17 bases. This CDR3 has 14 residues. The CDR3 DNA is TGTGCCAGTAGACCAGCCGGAGGGATCCATGGCTACACCTTC. Translating it yields CASRPAGGIHGYTF.

This clonotype showed up just a few times. V usage is TRBV28 and J usage is TRBJ2-5; tentatively, D is TRBD1 (5 bases). Germline V gene lookup returns CDR1 MDHEN and CDR2 SYDVKM. Trimming took 3 bases from V and 5 from J, leaving 16 bases between them. The CDR3 totals 15 residues. CDR3 nucleotides: TGTGCCAGCAGTTTTTTTGCTAGGGGTGCCGAGACCCAGTACTTC. Protein: CASSFFARGAETQYF.

Many counts were recorded for this clonotype. The rearrangement links TRBV12-3 or TRBV12-4 to TRBJ2-5; TRBD1 matches at 9 bases. CDR3 length equals 15 residues. The trim removed 2 bases at V and 5 bases at J, leaving 6 bases unmatched. The DNA of the CDR3 is TGTGCCAGCAGTTTAAAAACAGGGGGCTTTGAGACCCAGTACTTC. This translates into CASSLKTGGFETQYF.

In regard to this clonotype: Its ends do not fully match the called genes, so a read error is possible. The chain recombines TRBV20-1 with TRBJ1-1; possibly TRBD1 for D (5 bases). This CDR3 spans 16 amino acids. Germline CDR1 is DFQATT and CDR2 is SNEGSKA (reference sequence). The CDR3 DNA follows: TGCAGTGCTAGAGATGGTTCTGGGGGGTGGCGGACTGAAGTTTTCTTT. Translated: CSARDGSGGWRTEVFF.

The J gene is TRBJ2-5, the V gene TRBV29-1; D is ambiguous. Looked up from germline, CDR1 is SQVTM and CDR2 is ANQGSEA. Between the trimmed V and J ends, which lost 7 bases and 5 bases, there was a span of 17 bases. The CDR3 loop spans 13 amino acids. The CDR3 protein is CSGFNSAGETQYF. The CDR3 nucleotides read TGCAGCGGCTTTAACAGCGCCGGGGAGACCCAGTACTTC.